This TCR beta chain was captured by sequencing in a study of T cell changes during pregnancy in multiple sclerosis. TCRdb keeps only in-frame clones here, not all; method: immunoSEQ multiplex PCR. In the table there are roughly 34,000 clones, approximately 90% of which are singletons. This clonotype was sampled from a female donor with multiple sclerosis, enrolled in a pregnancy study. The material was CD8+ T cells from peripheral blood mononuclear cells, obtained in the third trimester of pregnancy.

CDR3 coding DNA: TGTGCCAGCAGCTTCCCCGGGGGAGTGGATAATGAAAAACTGTTTTTT. Translation: CASSFPGGVDNEKLFF. The V call is TRBV7-8, the J call TRBJ1-4; D is possibly TRBD1 (5 bases). Germline-derived CDR1 and CDR2 are SGHVS and FQNEAQ. The CDR3 consists of 16 residues. V lost 3 bases, J lost 4 bases, and 15 bases lay in between.